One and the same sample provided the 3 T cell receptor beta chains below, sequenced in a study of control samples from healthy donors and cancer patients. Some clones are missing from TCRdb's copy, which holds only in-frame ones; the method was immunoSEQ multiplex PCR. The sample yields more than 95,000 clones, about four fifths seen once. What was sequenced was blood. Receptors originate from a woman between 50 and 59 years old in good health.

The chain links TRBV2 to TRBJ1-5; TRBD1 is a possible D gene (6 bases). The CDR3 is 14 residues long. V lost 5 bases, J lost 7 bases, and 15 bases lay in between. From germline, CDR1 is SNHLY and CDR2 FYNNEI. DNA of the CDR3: TGTGCCAGCAGTCAACGACAGGCGGGCCAGCCCCAGCATTTT. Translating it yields CASSQRQAGQPQHF.

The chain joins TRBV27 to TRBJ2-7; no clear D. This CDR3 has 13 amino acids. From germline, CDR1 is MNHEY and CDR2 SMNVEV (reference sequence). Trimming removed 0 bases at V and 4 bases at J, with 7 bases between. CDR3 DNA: TGTGCCAGCAGTTTATCGGGCCAGTACGAGCAGTACTTC. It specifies CASSLSGQYEQYF.

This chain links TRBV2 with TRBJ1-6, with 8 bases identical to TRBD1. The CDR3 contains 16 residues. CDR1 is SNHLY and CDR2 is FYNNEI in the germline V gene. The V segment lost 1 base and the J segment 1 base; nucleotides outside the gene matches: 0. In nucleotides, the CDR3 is TGTGCCAGCAGTGAAGGGACAGGGTCCTATAATTCACCCCTCCACTTT. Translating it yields CASSEGTGSYNSPLHF.